This T cell receptor (beta chain) is from a study of CD8+CD57+ T cells in acquired aplastic anemia. The overall study: The average for DNA from sorted CD4+ and CD8+ cells was around 3.4 ug. Roughly 9.9 million reads, on average, were obtained for CD4+ cells from healthy donors.

After removal of 4 bases from V and 2 bases from J, the junction contained 7 bases not matched to a gene. The CDR3 is 15 amino acids. Germline V gene lookup returns CDR1 LNHNV and CDR2 YYDKDF (reference sequence). The template for TCR beta VDJ and CDR3 sequence profiling was genomic DNA. TCRdb ran MiXCR on the reads and lists one entry per CDR3 protein. Of 86,000 or so distinct CDR3 sequences listed, approximately 45% are singletons. On this clonotype: As yet, its antigen is unknown.

The study's findings and limits: No significant difference in CD8+ Simpson's diversity was found between patients and controls. Around 29 CD8+ CDR3 sequences were shared between patients and controls.

The genes are TRBV15 and TRBJ2-7, with 8 bases aligning to TRBD2. The source material was sorted CD4+, CD8+, or CD8+CD57+ T cells (not recorded which) from PBMCs. The clonotype was recovered from a human donor in good health, serving as a control. CDR3 in amino acids: CATSTTTSATYEQYF. CDR3 coding DNA: TGTGCCACCAGCACAACGACTAGCGCCACCTACGAGCAGTACTTC. Looking up the rest from reference TRBV15 and TRBJ2-7 gives the full variable domain: DAMVIQNPRYQVTQFGKPVTLSCSQTLNHNVMYWYQQKSSQAPKLLFHYYDKDFNNEADTPDNFQSRRPNTSFCFLDIRSPGLGDTAMYLCATSTTTSATYEQYFGPGTRLTVT.